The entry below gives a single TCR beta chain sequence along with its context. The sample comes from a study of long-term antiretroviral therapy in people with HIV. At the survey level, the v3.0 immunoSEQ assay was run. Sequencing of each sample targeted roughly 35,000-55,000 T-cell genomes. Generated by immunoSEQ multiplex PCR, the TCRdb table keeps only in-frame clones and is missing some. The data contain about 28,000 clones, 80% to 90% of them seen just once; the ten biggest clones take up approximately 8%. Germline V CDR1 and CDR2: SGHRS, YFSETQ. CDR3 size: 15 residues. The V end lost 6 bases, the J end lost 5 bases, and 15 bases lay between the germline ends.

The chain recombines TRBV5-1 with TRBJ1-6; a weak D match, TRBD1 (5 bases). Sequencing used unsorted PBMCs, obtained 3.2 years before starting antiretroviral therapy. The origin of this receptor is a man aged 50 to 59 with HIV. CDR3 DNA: TGCGCCAGCACCTCCGAGACAGCCGATAATTCACCCCTCCACTTT. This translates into CASTSETADNSPLHF.